This is a list of T cell receptor beta chains from one sample in a study of Ad26.COV2.S vaccination and SARS-CoV-2 variants. Method: immunoSEQ multiplex PCR; TCRdb's copy keeps in-frame clones and lacks some. The table includes over 250,000 clones, 70% to 90% detected once. The sample here was peripheral blood, taken in a trial of Ad26.COV2.S vaccine versus placebo. All receptors come from a person between 18 and 65 years old who received the Ad26.COV2.S COVID-19 vaccine or a placebo. Both conserved end residues are part of each CDR3. The order of the fields is D gene, J gene, V gene, clone size, CDR3 DNA, CDR3 protein. The D gene is left open where the match is weak. The size of a clone is reported for some rows only, either as once, few or many, or as a class for expanded clones.

d_call: .
j_call: TRBJ2-3
v_call: TRBV29-1
clone_size: .
cdr3_nt: TGCAGCGTTGAACCCGACACCCCGGTGGTAGATACGCAGTATTTT
cdr3_aa: CSVEPDTPVVDTQYF

d_call: .
j_call: TRBJ1-1
v_call: TRBV18
clone_size: .
cdr3_nt: TGTGCCAGCTCACCGGGGGGTTCCACTGAAGCTTTCTTT
cdr3_aa: CASSPGGSTEAFF

d_call: .
j_call: TRBJ1-1
v_call: TRBV19
clone_size: few
cdr3_nt: TGTGCCAGTAGTATAGTACGCGGGTTGAACACTGAAGCTTTCTTT
cdr3_aa: CASSIVRGLNTEAFF

d_call: .
j_call: TRBJ2-2
v_call: TRBV7-2
clone_size: .
cdr3_nt: TGTGCCAGCAGCTTAGGTGGGCAGGGGTCCGGGGAGCTGTTTTTT
cdr3_aa: CASSLGGQGSGELFF

d_call: .
j_call: TRBJ1-5
v_call: TRBV28
clone_size: .
cdr3_nt: TGTGCCAGCAAGGATCAGGAGGGGGTTTATAGCAATCAGCCCCAGCATTTT
cdr3_aa: CASKDQEGVYSNQPQHF

d_call: .
j_call: TRBJ2-7
v_call: TRBV7-9
clone_size: .
cdr3_nt: TGTGCCAGCAGCTTAGTCCCAGATTCCTACGAGCAGTACTTC
cdr3_aa: CASSLVPDSYEQYF

d_call: .
j_call: TRBJ2-3
v_call: TRBV3-1/TRBV3-2
clone_size: .
cdr3_nt: TGTGCCAGCAGCTCAGTCATAGGAGATACGCAGTATTTT
cdr3_aa: CASSSVIGDTQYF

d_call: .
j_call: TRBJ2-1
v_call: TRBV6-4
clone_size: .
cdr3_nt: TGTGCCAGCAGTGCTACCTTTACTGAGTATGAGCAGTTCTTC
cdr3_aa: CASSATFTEYEQFF

d_call: TRBD1
j_call: TRBJ1-1
v_call: TRBV19
clone_size: .
cdr3_nt: TGTGCCAGTAGTCCAAGGACAGGGGAGAACACTGAAGCTTTCTTT
cdr3_aa: CASSPRTGENTEAFF

d_call: TRBD2
j_call: TRBJ2-2
v_call: TRBV19
clone_size: .
cdr3_nt: TGTGCCAGTAGTTTCCAGCGGGGGACGAACACCGGGGAGCTGTTTTTT
cdr3_aa: CASSFQRGTNTGELFF

d_call: TRBD2
j_call: TRBJ2-2
v_call: TRBV30
clone_size: .
cdr3_nt: TGTGCCTGGATGGGAGGGGTTCGTAGCACCGGGGAGCTGTTTTTT
cdr3_aa: CAWMGGVRSTGELFF

d_call: TRBD1
j_call: TRBJ2-7
v_call: TRBV2
clone_size: .
cdr3_nt: TGTGCCGTACACCCGACAGGGAGCTCCTACGAGCAGTACTTC
cdr3_aa: CAVHPTGSSYEQYF

d_call: TRBD1
j_call: TRBJ1-2
v_call: TRBV7-9
clone_size: once
cdr3_nt: TGTGCCAGCAGCGACCGACAGGGAAATAACTATGGCTACACCTTC
cdr3_aa: CASSDRQGNNYGYTF

d_call: .
j_call: TRBJ2-7
v_call: TRBV29-1
clone_size: once
cdr3_nt: TGCAGCGTTGCTAACAGCTTGGATTCCTACGAGCAGTACTTC
cdr3_aa: CSVANSLDSYEQYF

d_call: .
j_call: TRBJ2-5
v_call: TRBV11-1
clone_size: .
cdr3_nt: TGTGCCAGCAGCTTCGAGGGCCAAGAGACCCAGTACTTC
cdr3_aa: CASSFEGQETQYF

d_call: TRBD1
j_call: TRBJ2-5
v_call: TRBV4-1
clone_size: .
cdr3_nt: TGCGCCAGCAGCCAGCTCGGGACAGTAAAAGAGACCCAGTACTTC
cdr3_aa: CASSQLGTVKETQYF

d_call: TRBD1
j_call: TRBJ1-3
v_call: TRBV27
clone_size: .
cdr3_nt: TGTGCCAGCACGACCCACAGGGGCGGACGCTCTGGAAACACCATATATTTT
cdr3_aa: CASTTHRGGRSGNTIYF

d_call: .
j_call: TRBJ2-3
v_call: TRBV12-5
clone_size: .
cdr3_nt: TGTGCTAGTGGTTTGAGTGTCCCAGATACGCAGTATTTT
cdr3_aa: CASGLSVPDTQYF

d_call: .
j_call: TRBJ2-3
v_call: TRBV7-7
clone_size: .
cdr3_nt: TGTGCCAGCAGCCCCATGGACGGCACAGATACGCAGTATTTT
cdr3_aa: CASSPMDGTDTQYF

d_call: .
j_call: TRBJ1-2
v_call: TRBV14
clone_size: few
cdr3_nt: TGTGCCAGCAGCCAAGGGGGCAGAGCTAACTATGGCTACACCTTC
cdr3_aa: CASSQGGRANYGYTF

d_call: TRBD1
j_call: TRBJ1-1
v_call: TRBV4-1
clone_size: .
cdr3_nt: TGCGCCAGCAGCCTACTACAGGGGATGGCTGAAGCTTTCTTT
cdr3_aa: CASSLLQGMAEAFF

d_call: .
j_call: TRBJ1-4
v_call: TRBV3-1/TRBV3-2
clone_size: .
cdr3_nt: TGTGCCAGCAGCCAAGACGGGACGGCAGTTGAAAAACTGTTTTTT
cdr3_aa: CASSQDGTAVEKLFF

d_call: TRBD2
j_call: TRBJ2-1
v_call: TRBV28
clone_size: .
cdr3_nt: TGTGCCAGCAGTTTGGGCACTAGCGGTGAGCAGTTCTTC
cdr3_aa: CASSLGTSGEQFF

d_call: .
j_call: TRBJ2-7
v_call: TRBV19
clone_size: .
cdr3_nt: TGTGCCAGCCGGATGGGCGGGGCCTACGAGCAGTACTTC
cdr3_aa: CASRMGGAYEQYF

d_call: .
j_call: TRBJ2-5
v_call: TRBV11-2
clone_size: .
cdr3_nt: TGTGCCAGCAGCTTGTACCAAGAGACCCAGTACTTC
cdr3_aa: CASSLYQETQYF

d_call: TRBD2
j_call: TRBJ2-3
v_call: TRBV7-3
clone_size: .
cdr3_nt: TGTGCCAGCAGCCCCCGGGTAAGCGGGGGGCCTACGAATACGCAGTATTTT
cdr3_aa: CASSPRVSGGPTNTQYF

d_call: TRBD2
j_call: TRBJ2-3
v_call: TRBV9
clone_size: .
cdr3_nt: TGTGCCAGCAGCCCCCGACTAGCGGGAGGGGCAGATACGCAGTATTTT
cdr3_aa: CASSPRLAGGADTQYF

d_call: .
j_call: TRBJ1-5
v_call: TRBV10-3
clone_size: .
cdr3_nt: TGTGCCATCAGTGGTGGGACATCCCAACAGCCCCAGCATTTT
cdr3_aa: CAISGGTSQQPQHF

d_call: TRBD1
j_call: TRBJ1-1
v_call: TRBV15
clone_size: .
cdr3_nt: TGTGCCACCAGCAAGCGGACAGGGTCTGTGGACACTGAAGCTTTCTTT
cdr3_aa: CATSKRTGSVDTEAFF

d_call: .
j_call: TRBJ1-1
v_call: TRBV5-1
clone_size: once
cdr3_nt: TGCGCCAGCAGCTTGGCTTCTATCAGGGGAGCGGCTGAAGCTTTCTTT
cdr3_aa: CASSLASIRGAAEAFF

d_call: .
j_call: TRBJ1-2
v_call: TRBV6-5
clone_size: .
cdr3_nt: TGTGCCAGCAGGGTACAGGGTAACTATGGCTACACCTTC
cdr3_aa: CASRVQGNYGYTF

d_call: .
j_call: TRBJ1-2
v_call: TRBV7-8
clone_size: many
cdr3_nt: TGTGCCAGCAGCTTAGGCCCGGGGTTGATTGGCTACACCTTC
cdr3_aa: CASSLGPGLIGYTF

d_call: .
j_call: TRBJ2-3
v_call: TRBV25-1
clone_size: .
cdr3_nt: TGTGCCAGCAGTGAAGGGGTAGGGGGGTCCACAGATACGCAGTATTTT
cdr3_aa: CASSEGVGGSTDTQYF